This entry lists 10 T cell receptor beta chains sequenced from one sample in a study of immune evolution from preneoplasia to lung adenocarcinoma. Sequencing was performed with immunoSEQ multiplex PCR; in TCRdb, only in-frame clones are kept and a portion is missing. The sample contains some 9,900 clones, around 82% of which appear only once. The sequencing sample was made of FFPE minimally invasive lung adenocarcinoma tissue. Source of these receptors: a person aged 65 to 85 with lung adenocarcinoma.

The J gene is TRBJ1-2, the V gene TRBV9; 7 bases map to TRBD1. The CDR3 spans 14 residues. Germline lookup yields CDR1 SGDLS and CDR2 YYNGEE. With 8 bases clipped from V and 5 bases from J, the junction kept 12 bases outside the gene matches. The CDR3, as DNA: TGTGCCAGTCCCCGGGACAGACCTTTATATGGCTACACCTTC. The encoded protein is CASPRDRPLYGYTF.

The J gene is TRBJ2-1, the V gene TRBV7-2, with 9 bases matching TRBD2. Germline V gene data show CDR1 as SGHTA and CDR2 as FQGNSA. V dropped 5 bases and J dropped 0; count of bases not matched to a gene: 5. This CDR3 has 16 amino acids. For the CDR3, the DNA is TGTGCCAGCAGCAAGGGACTAGCAAGCTCCTACAATGAGCAGTTCTTC. Translating gives CASSKGLASSYNEQFF.

This clone was recorded a few times. The chain is built from TRBV6-5 and TRBJ1-1; D may be TRBD1 (5 bases). Germline values: CDR1 MNHEY, CDR2 SVGAGI. The V gene lost 2 bases and the J gene lost 1 base, with 11 bases spanning the gap. The CDR3 runs 15 residues. CDR3 nucleotides: TGTGCCAGCAGTTACGACAGACGGGAGAACACTGAAGCTTTCTTT. The encoded protein is CASSYDRRENTEAFF.

This clone appeared a single time. J is TRBJ1-5 and V is TRBV5-5; D is possibly TRBD1 (5 bases). Trimming pared 4 bases from V and 4 bases from J, leaving 18 bases between. CDR1 and CDR2 (germline): SGHKS, YYEKEE (reference sequence). The CDR3 contains 16 residues. In DNA form, the CDR3 reads TGTGCCAGCAGCCCACAGTGGGGCGTTAGGAATCAGCCCCAGCATTTT. It codes for CASSPQWGVRNQPQHF.

The chain joins TRBV6-1 to TRBJ2-7; the D is unclear. Germline V gene lookup returns CDR1 MNHNS and CDR2 SASEGT. V was clipped by 2 bases and J by 7 bases, with 6 bases between them. CDR3 size: 11 residues. The CDR3 sequence is CASSEWWEQYF. Here the CDR3 DNA reads TGTGCCAGCAGTGAATGGTGGGAGCAGTACTTC.

The V gene is TRBV12-5, the J gene TRBJ1-1; unclear D gene. CDR1 is LGHNT and CDR2 is FRNRAP in the germline V gene. The germline V and J ends were trimmed by 6 bases and 0 bases, with 17 bases remaining between them. The length of the CDR3 is 16 residues. CDR3 loop: CASGSGRTSMNTEAFF. CDR3 coding DNA: TGTGCTAGTGGCTCGGGCAGGACCTCGATGAACACTGAAGCTTTCTTT.

This clone was counted between two and nine times. The chain uses TRBV15 and TRBJ2-6, with 11 bases fitting TRBD2. Germline trimming cut 5 bases from V and 0 bases from J; bases unmatched to any gene: 0. The germline V gene encodes CDR1 LNHNV and CDR2 YYDKDF (reference sequence). The CDR3 consists of 16 residues. CDR3 nucleotides: TGTGCCACCAGCGGGACTAGCGGCTCTGGGGCCAACGTCCTGACTTTC. It is translated as CATSGTSGSGANVLTF.

This clone turned up a few times. CDR3 residues: CASSLSGEETQYF. CDR3 in DNA: TGTGCCAGCAGCCTGAGCGGGGAGGAGACCCAGTACTTC. The V and J genes are TRBV11-3 and TRBJ2-5; 7 bases are shared with TRBD2. Trimming removed 5 bases from V and 5 bases from J; junction bases left unmatched: 5. Germline CDR1 reads SGHNT; CDR2 reads YENEEA. This CDR3 region has 13 residues.

The gene calls are TRBV27 and TRBJ2-1, with D hard to call. V was shortened by 5 bases and J by 1 base, with 12 bases between the two germline ends. The CDR3 has 15 amino acids. Germline CDR1 MNHEY, CDR2 SMNVEV (reference sequence). The CDR3 DNA reads TGTGCCAGCAGTCCCCGGACGTTTTCCTACAATGAGCAGTTCTTC. Protein sequence: CASSPRTFSYNEQFF.

The CDR3 region is CASSPTGGNAFF. In DNA, the CDR3 is TGTGCCAGCAGCCCCACAGGGGGCAATGCTTTCTTT. The chain joins TRBV7-9 to TRBJ1-1; 9 bases line up with TRBD1. V lost 5 bases and J lost 11; bases outside the gene matches: 6. This CDR3 has 12 residues. The germline V gene has CDR1 SEHNR and CDR2 FQNEAQ (reference sequence).